The TCR beta chain described here comes from a study of beta chain features in type 1 diabetes. Germline CDR1 is SGHVS and CDR2 is FNYEAQ. The trim removed 5 bases at V and 4 bases at J, leaving 17 bases unmatched. This CDR3 contains 19 residues. Study findings and constraints: Because the template was cDNA, high-expressing cells might be over-represented. Individuals with type 1 diabetes displayed fewer insertions and more deletions at VDJ junctions. In all four CD4+ subsets, TCRB CDR3 length was significantly, moderately reduced in type 1 diabetes. The naive, central memory and Treg TCRB repertoires showed an apparent similarity that was greater among patients than among healthy donors.

Every bit of the isolated RNA underwent reverse transcription, so sequencing read expressed TCRB transcripts. Generated by immunoSEQ multiplex PCR, the TCRdb table keeps only in-frame clones and is missing some. Here the sample spans 130,000 or so clones, approximately 15% being singletons. Turning to this clone: Its antigen remains unknown.

Each sorted population was over 95% pure. The sample comprised central memory CD4+ T cells from blood. This TCR was sampled from a man younger than 35 with type 1 diabetes. This chain connects TRBV7-6 to TRBJ2-1; 10 bases map to TRBD2. Written as DNA, the CDR3 is TGTGCCAGCAGCCTTTCTCCCCAAGGACCTAGCGGGGGATACAATGAGCAGTTCTTC. It yields the protein CASSLSPQGPSGGYNEQFF.